This TCR beta chain is from a study of blood T cell repertoires in COVID-19. Overall study context: Acute and convalescent COVID-19 specimens originated in the United States, Italy and Spain. The analysed material was cDNA or gDNA that came from T cells, B-cell-depleted T cells, or PBMCs.

Authors' analysis steps: Reference gene primer amplification gave estimated nucleated cell counts. Clones were read by immunoSEQ multiplex PCR, and TCRdb kept only the in-frame ones, dropping some. The D gene and trimming were derived from the DNA, and the V and J assignments and clone size from that table. The table lists about 300,000 clones, more than 85% of them singletons. The TCR sequence derives from a man aged 40-49 years with acute or convalescent COVID-19. Sequences were obtained from peripheral blood.

CDR3 nucleotide sequence: TGTGCCAGCAGCCTCGTTGGTGGGGGGGACAATGAGCAGTTCTTC. Its protein product is CASSLVGGGDNEQFF. This chain uses TRBV4-2 with TRBJ2-1, with 7 bases aligning to TRBD2. The CDR3 totals 15 residues. V dropped 4 bases and J dropped 5; count of bases not matched to a gene: 8. Per the germline V gene, CDR1 is LGHNA and CDR2 is YNFKEQ.